This note documents a single T cell receptor (beta chain) sequence. Authors' processing steps: Estimation of nucleated cell counts was performed using reference gene primer amplification. Libraries were prepared by immunoSEQ multiplex PCR; TCRdb keeps only in-frame clonotypes and omits some of them. V, J and clone size reflect that table, while D and trimming were determined from the DNA. Among some 300,000 clones, about 91% were seen once, and the ten largest hold 5.5% to 7%. Germline V CDR1 and CDR2: MNHEY, SVGAGI. V lost 11 bases to trimming and J lost 2 bases, with 19 bases between them. The length of the CDR3 is 15 residues. The data originate from a study of blood T cell repertoires in COVID-19. Study context: Donors in the United States, Italy and Spain gave samples during acute or convalescent COVID-19. From T cells, B-cell-depleted T cells, or PBMCs came the material, which was cDNA or gDNA.

V usage is TRBV6-5 and J usage is TRBJ1-5; D is perhaps TRBD1 (5 bases). This TCR was sampled from a woman in her twenties or thirties who had recovered from COVID-19. Sequencing was carried out using peripheral blood. CDR3 in amino acids: CALSDSRWGNQPQHF. In DNA, the CDR3 is TGTGCCCTCAGCGACAGCCGCTGGGGCAATCAGCCCCAGCATTTT.